The 20 T cell receptor beta chains reported below all come from one sample, sequenced in a study of blood T cell repertoires in COVID-19. Measured with immunoSEQ multiplex PCR; TCRdb has only the in-frame clones, and not every one. Of under 200,000 clones listed, roughly 88% are singletons. Sequencing was performed on PBMCs or T cells enriched from blood (not recorded which). These receptors were collected from a man in his forties with acute COVID-19.

The chain joins TRBV18 to TRBJ1-5; no firm D call. CDR1 and CDR2 (germline): KGHSH, LQKENI. With 2 bases removed from V and 7 bases from J, the gap between germline ends came to 9 bases. The CDR3 contains 13 residues. In DNA form, the CDR3 reads TGTGCCAGCTCACCAGAGGAGGTGCAGCCCCAGCATTTT. Protein product: CASSPEEVQPQHF.

V is TRBV5-1 and J is TRBJ2-3, with 10 bases lining up with TRBD2. V shed 5 bases, J shed 6 bases, and the junction held 9 bases outside the gene matches. The CDR3 covers 15 residues. Looked up from germline, CDR1 is SGHRS and CDR2 is YFSETQ. The chain's CDR3 is CASRIAGGTLDTQYF. The DNA for the CDR3 is TGCGCCAGCAGAATAGCGGGAGGTACCCTGGATACGCAGTATTTT. Drawing the rest from reference TRBV5-1 and TRBJ2-3, the complete variable domain is KAGVTQTPRYLIKTRGQQVTLSCSPISGHRSVSWYQQTPGQGLQFLFEYFSETQRNKGNFPGRFSGRQFSNSRSEMNVSTLELGDSALYLCASRIAGGTLDTQYFGPGTRLTVL.

The sample holds a few counts of this clone. The chain joins TRBV3-1 (or the pseudogene TRBV3-2) to TRBJ2-7; unclear D gene. Germline lookup yields CDR1 LGHDT and CDR2 YNNKEL (reference sequence). The CDR3 length is 12 residues. V was pared by 2 bases and J by 5 bases, with 7 bases between. CDR3 protein: CASSQPPHEQYF. The CDR3 nucleotides read TGTGCCAGCAGCCAACCTCCCCACGAGCAGTACTTC.

The chain uses TRBV9 and TRBJ2-7, with 9 nucleotides matching TRBD2. This CDR3 has 14 residues. V shed 2 bases, J shed 6 bases, and the junction held 6 bases outside the gene matches. Per the germline V gene, CDR1 is SGDLS and CDR2 is YYNGEE. CDR3 amino acids: CASSVEIAGAEQYF. The CDR3 bases are TGTGCCAGCAGCGTGGAGATAGCGGGAGCCGAGCAGTACTTC.

This chain links TRBV5-4 with TRBJ2-5, with D hard to call. The CDR3 loop spans 13 amino acids. The germline V and J ends were trimmed by 3 bases and 1 base, with 7 bases remaining between them. Germline V lookup: CDR1 SGHNT, CDR2 YYREEE (reference sequence). CDR3 nucleotide sequence: TGTGCCAGCAGCTCCCCCAGCCAAGAGACCCAGTACTTC. Its protein is CASSSPSQETQYF.

V usage is TRBV2 and J usage is TRBJ2-1; TRBD2 agrees at 7 bases. J was trimmed by 4 bases and V by 3 bases; bases with no gene match: 0. Germline CDR1 and CDR2: SNHLY and FYNNEI. The CDR3 consists of 13 residues. CDR3 bases: TGTGCCAGCAGTGAGCGGGGGTACAATGAGCAGTTCTTC. Residues: CASSERGYNEQFF. The variable domain in full, with the rest retrieved from reference TRBV2 and TRBJ2-1, is EPEVTQTPSHQVTQMGQEVILRCVPISNHLYFYWYRQILGQKVEFLVSFYNNEISEKSEIFDDQFSVERPDGSNFTLKIRSTKLEDSAMYFCASSERGYNEQFFGPGTRLTVL.

This clone is a singleton in its sample. J is TRBJ2-2 and V is TRBV19, with TRBD1 as a possible D gene (6 bases). The CDR3 consists of 15 residues. Germline V gene data show CDR1 as LNHDA and CDR2 as SQIVND (reference sequence). V lost 3 bases to trimming and J lost 4 bases, with 12 bases between them. CDR3 nucleotides: TGTGCCAGTAGTATTGGCAGGGGTGGCACCGGGGAGCTGTTTTTT. This gives the protein CASSIGRGGTGELFF.

The gene calls are TRBV28 and TRBJ2-7; D might be TRBD1 (5 bases). The ends were cut back, 6 bases at V and 3 bases at J, with 15 bases in the middle. Germline CDR1 reads MDHEN; CDR2 reads SYDVKM. There are 14 residues in the CDR3. In DNA, the CDR3 is TGTGCCAGCAGCCTCACGACAGCGAGCTACGAGCAGTACTTC. It yields the protein CASSLTTASYEQYF.

The V and J genes are TRBV7-7 and TRBJ2-1; tentatively, D is TRBD1 (6 bases). This CDR3 is built from 15 residues. V dropped 5 bases and J dropped 10 bases, with 21 bases sitting between them. Germline CDR1 reads SSHAT; CDR2 reads FNYEAQ (reference sequence). CDR3 nucleotides: TGTGCCAGCAGCACAGGGACCGCCCAGAGCAGGGAGCAGTTCTTC. Its protein is CASSTGTAQSREQFF.

The genes are TRBV21-1 and TRBJ1-4; the D call TRBD1 from the table was never checked on the DNA. TRBV21-1 has pseudogene status. The CDR3 sequence is 19 residues long. CDR3 sequence reads: CASSKVPDSTGAGEEKLFF. The CDR3, as DNA: TGTGCCAGCAGCAAAGTTCCCGATTCGACAGGGGCCGGGGAGGAAAAACTGTTTTTT.

The chain recombines TRBV27 with TRBJ1-2, with no clear D. CDR3 length: 16 residues. The germline V and J ends were trimmed by 5 bases and 4 bases, with 20 bases remaining between them. Germline V gives CDR1 MNHEY, CDR2 SMNVEV (reference sequence). CDR3 amino acids: CASSPVGGALFYGYTF. CDR3 DNA sequence: TGTGCCAGCAGTCCAGTAGGCGGAGCCCTCTTCTATGGCTACACCTTC.

This clone has ten or more counts. This chain uses TRBV2 with TRBJ2-2; D perhaps matches TRBD1 (6 bases). In germline, CDR1 is SNHLY, CDR2 FYNNEI. V lost 7 bases to trimming and J lost 8 bases, with 14 bases between them. The CDR3 spans 13 residues. The CDR3 sequence: CASKNRVSGELFF. The CDR3 coding sequence is TGTGCCAGCAAAAACAGGGTCTCGGGGGAGCTGTTTTTT.

This chain connects TRBV10-3 to TRBJ2-2; perhaps D is TRBD1 or TRBD2 (8 bases each). This CDR3 region has 14 residues. The V end lost 10 bases, the J end lost 3 bases, and 15 bases lay between the germline ends. CDR1 and CDR2 (germline): ENHRY, SYGVKD. Here the CDR3 reads CASRGREDTGELFF. CDR3 sequence (DNA): TGTGCCAGCAGGGGGCGGGAGGACACCGGGGAGCTGTTTTTT.

This chain connects TRBV4-1 to TRBJ1-1; TRBD1 agrees at 11 bases. This CDR3 contains 15 residues. V trimming: 8 bases; J trimming: 8 bases; junction bases outside the gene matches: 13. Germline CDR1 MGHRA, CDR2 YSYEKL. CDR3 nucleotides: TGCGCCAGCCGGGACCGGGGGACAGGGGGAAGAGAAGCTTTCTTT. Translating gives CASRDRGTGGREAFF.

This clone came up a few times. The chain employs TRBV18 and TRBJ1-6; tentative D call: TRBD1 (6 bases). V lost 3 bases and J lost 7, with 19 bases in between. The CDR3 consists of 17 residues. Germline CDR1 KGHSH, CDR2 LQKENI. The CDR3 DNA reads as TGTGCCAGCTCACCCGCCGCGGGCAGGGGTGGAAATTCACCCCTCCACTTT. Residues: CASSPAAGRGGNSPLHF.

The rearrangement links TRBV5-5 to TRBJ1-3, with 8 bases matching TRBD1. The CDR3 has 14 residues. V was clipped by 5 bases and J by 3 bases; unmatched bases: 4. Per the germline V gene, CDR1 is SGHKS and CDR2 is YYEKEE (reference sequence). The chain's CDR3 is CASSTGTGGNTIYF. The CDR3 DNA sequence: TGTGCCAGCAGTACCGGGACAGGTGGAAACACCATATATTTT.

This clone has just a few counts. This chain's CDR3 is CASSQGLVDRGDNEQFF. The DNA of the CDR3 is TGTGCCAGCAGCCAAGGGCTAGTAGACAGGGGCGACAATGAGCAGTTCTTC. The J gene is TRBJ2-1, the V gene TRBV3-1 (or the pseudogene TRBV3-2), with 8 bases aligning to TRBD1. CDR1 is LGHDT, CDR2 YNNKEL, per germline (reference sequence). This CDR3 is built from 17 residues. Germline trimming cut 1 base from V and 5 bases from J; bases unmatched to any gene: 10.

The J gene is TRBJ2-7, the V gene TRBV5-1, with TRBD1 matching over 7 bases. Per the germline V gene, CDR1 is SGHRS and CDR2 is YFSETQ. After removal of 6 bases from V and 2 bases from J, the junction contained 5 bases not matched to a gene. The CDR3 has 13 residues. CDR3 sequence (DNA): TGCGCCAGCAAGACAGGGTCCGCCTACGAGCAGTACTTC. This translates into CASKTGSAYEQYF.

CDR3 DNA: TGTGCCAGCATCACCAAACAGGGGGCGCCCCATGGCTACACCTTC. Encoded protein: CASITKQGAPHGYTF. This chain uses TRBV2 with TRBJ1-2; 9 bases fit TRBD1. The ends lost 7 bases at V and 6 bases at J; junction bases unmatched: 12. The CDR3 totals 15 residues. Germline V lookup: CDR1 SNHLY, CDR2 FYNNEI.

V is TRBV7-9 and J is TRBJ2-7; the D is unclear. V lost 4 bases, J lost 3 bases, and 10 bases lay in between. Germline V lookup: CDR1 SEHNR, CDR2 FQNEAQ (reference sequence). CDR3 length: 13 residues. The DNA for the CDR3 is TGTGCCAGCAGCTCTCCAGGAATCTACGAGCAGTACTTC. It codes for CASSSPGIYEQYF.